Listed below are T cell receptor beta chains from one sample, sequenced in a study of T-cell memory formation after mild COVID-19. One entry per CDR3 protein, called by TCRdb with MiXCR from the 5' RACE reads. The top ten hold under 45% of the sample, which has roughly 86,000 distinct CDR3 sequences, less than 15% seen once. The specimen sequenced was PBMCs or a T cell subset sorted from them (not recorded which). These receptor sequences come from a man aged 18 to 29 who had mild COVID-19 (a few samples of this study predate the infection). Cell type and time point are not known. The CDR3 runs from the conserved cysteine through the conserved F or W. Each record gives: clone size, J gene, V gene, D gene, CDR3 DNA, CDR3 protein. The D gene is left open where the match is weak. A row's size may be missing; if present it is once, few, many or a size class.

>many|TRBJ1-1|TRBV9|NA
TGTGCCAGCAGCGTGCAGGGTACGAACACTGAAGCTTTCTTT
CASSVQGTNTEAFF
>NA|TRBJ2-3|TRBV7-9|TRBD2
TGTGCCAGCAGCTTATACGTTTTGGCGGGGGGAGATACGCAGTATTTT
CASSLYVLAGGDTQYF
>few|TRBJ2-3|TRBV5-1|TRBD1
TGCGCCAGCAGCTCGGCAGGGGGCGCAGATACGCAGTATTTT
CASSSAGGADTQYF
>NA|TRBJ2-1|TRBV4-1|TRBD2
TGCGCCAGCACCCTTCGCGCGGGGGGGCGGCATGAGCAGTTCTTC
CASTLRAGGRHEQFF
>few|TRBJ2-1|TRBV19|NA
TGTGCCAGTAGTATCGGCTCGTACAATGAGCAGTTCTTC
CASSIGSYNEQFF
>NA|TRBJ2-7|TRBV10-2|NA
TGCGCCAGCAGTGAGTCGGCGATCTACGAGCAGTACTTC
CASSESAIYEQYF
>NA|TRBJ2-7|TRBV6-5|NA
TGTGCCAGCAGTTACCCAGGGGATAAGCAGTACTTC
CASSYPGDKQYF
>NA|TRBJ1-1|TRBV5-1|NA
TGCGCCAGCCGAATCCGGGGGGCTGGAAACACTGAAGCTTTCTTT
CASRIRGAGNTEAFF
>few|TRBJ2-7|TRBV9|TRBD1
TGTGCCAGCAGCGTAGAGCAGGGACAGTCCTACGAGCAGTACTTC
CASSVEQGQSYEQYF
>NA|TRBJ2-3|TRBV23-1|TRBD1
TGCGCCAGCAGCCCGACAGGGGCACGAGATACGCAGTATTTT
CASSPTGARDTQYF
>few|TRBJ1-1|TRBV4-3|NA
TGCGCCAGCAGCCAAGATAAGAGGGGCGCGGGTGCTGAAGCTTTCTTT
CASSQDKRGAGAEAFF
>few|TRBJ1-1|TRBV11-2|NA
TGTGCCAGCAGCGGAGCCGCGGTTTGGGGGGGGGCCACTGAAGCTTTCTTT
CASSGAAVWGGATEAFF
>NA|TRBJ2-5|TRBV7-3|TRBD2
TGTGCCAGCAGCTTATCTCCGGGACTAGCGGGGGGAGAGACCCAGTACTTC
CASSLSPGLAGGETQYF
>NA|TRBJ2-5|TRBV12-3/TRBV12-4|TRBD2
TGTGCCAGCAGCTCCCCTGAGCGGGGGGCGATCCAAGAGACCCAGTACTTC
CASSSPERGAIQETQYF
>NA|TRBJ2-3|TRBV4-3|NA
TGCGCCAGCAGCCAAGCTCAGGGTGGTACGCAGTATTTT
CASSQAQGGTQYF
>NA|TRBJ2-3|TRBV5-1|TRBD1
TGCGCCAGCAGCGGCGGACAGGTTTATAGCACAGATACGCAGTATTTT
CASSGGQVYSTDTQYF
>few|TRBJ1-2|TRBV27|NA
TGTGCCAGCAGTTTCGCCAGGGTGAACTATGGCTACACCTTC
CASSFARVNYGYTF
>NA|TRBJ1-5|TRBV5-3|TRBD1
TGTGCCAGAAGCTTGGCCCCGGACAGGGAGTCAAATCAGCCCCAGCATTTT
CARSLAPDRESNQPQHF
>NA|TRBJ2-1|TRBV4-3|TRBD2
TGCGCCAGCAGCCAAGGCACTAGCGGGGGGGCTGAGAATGAGCAGTTCTTC
CASSQGTSGGAENEQFF
>few|TRBJ2-6|TRBV9|NA
TGTGCCAGCAGCGTAGAGGGATTCGACCTATCTGGGGCCAACGTCCTGACTTTC
CASSVEGFDLSGANVLTF
>NA|TRBJ2-1|TRBV4-3|NA
TGCGCCAGCAGCCAAGATATTACAAATGAGCAGTTCTTC
CASSQDITNEQFF
>few|TRBJ2-3|TRBV4-2|TRBD2
TGTGCCAGCAACTCTCTAGCGGCTAGCACAGATACGCAGTATTTT
CASNSLAASTDTQYF
>many|TRBJ2-3|TRBV11-2|NA
TGTGCCAGCAGCTTTCGGGGGAGGATCACAGATACGCAGTATTTT
CASSFRGRITDTQYF
>few|TRBJ1-5|TRBV6-6|NA
TGTGCCAGCACTCCGAGCGACAGCAATCAGCCCCAGCATTTT
CASTPSDSNQPQHF
>many|TRBJ2-2|TRBV5-1|TRBD2
TGCGCCAGCAGCCCCTTCGGGACTAGCGGGGGAGGAACCGGGGAGCTGTTTTTT
CASSPFGTSGGGTGELFF
>many|TRBJ2-5|TRBV12-3/TRBV12-4|NA
TGTGCCAGCAGATCCCCCGGGCAAGAGACCCAGTACTTC
CASRSPGQETQYF
>NA|TRBJ2-4|TRBV7-6|TRBD1
TGTGCCAGCAGCTCCTGGACAGGGGTAGACAAAAACATTCAGTACTTC
CASSSWTGVDKNIQYF
>few|TRBJ1-1|TRBV29-1|NA
TGCAGCTACCACACAGCGATGAACACTGAAGCTTTCTTT
CSYHTAMNTEAFF